The clone carrying this TCR beta chain has a handful of counts. Its antigen is unknown. The ends were cut back, 4 bases at V and 2 bases at J, with 9 bases in the middle. CDR3 size: 13 residues. Germline CDR1 is SGHRS and CDR2 is YFSETQ. The sample originates from a study of PD-1 blockade in mismatch repair-deficient tumors. The study, taken as a whole, reports: Rapid post-treatment expansion, then contraction, generally preceding radiologic response, marked tumor-resident clones.

Assay used: immunoSEQ multiplex PCR; TCRdb lists only in-frame clones, some missing. The sample carries about 120,000 clones, approximately 86% recorded once. This specimen consisted of peripheral blood, obtained 44 weeks after starting pembrolizumab. The genes are TRBV5-1 and TRBJ1-2; possibly TRBD1 for D (5 bases). This receptor was taken from an adult with mismatch repair-deficient cancer. CDR3 amino acids: CASSTGENYGYTF. The CDR3 DNA is TGCGCCAGCAGCACGGGGGAAAACTATGGCTACACCTTC.